This entry describes one T cell receptor beta chain. These data come from a study of T cell responses to AZD1222 COVID-19 vaccine. Sequencing was performed with immunoSEQ multiplex PCR; in TCRdb, only in-frame clones are kept and a portion is missing. This sample has 120,000 or so clones, with about nine tenths found just once. The specimen comprised peripheral blood, sampled on day 0 of AZD1222 vaccination. The source of this sequence is an adult in good health.

This CDR3 is CASSLRQFTDTQYF. As DNA, the CDR3 is TGTGCCAGCAGTTTAAGGCAGTTCACAGATACGCAGTATTTT. This chain uses TRBV28 with TRBJ2-3; D gene uncertain. CDR1 is MDHEN and CDR2 is SYDVKM in the germline V gene. Trimming removed 2 bases from V and 2 bases from J, with 8 bases in between. The CDR3 has 14 residues.